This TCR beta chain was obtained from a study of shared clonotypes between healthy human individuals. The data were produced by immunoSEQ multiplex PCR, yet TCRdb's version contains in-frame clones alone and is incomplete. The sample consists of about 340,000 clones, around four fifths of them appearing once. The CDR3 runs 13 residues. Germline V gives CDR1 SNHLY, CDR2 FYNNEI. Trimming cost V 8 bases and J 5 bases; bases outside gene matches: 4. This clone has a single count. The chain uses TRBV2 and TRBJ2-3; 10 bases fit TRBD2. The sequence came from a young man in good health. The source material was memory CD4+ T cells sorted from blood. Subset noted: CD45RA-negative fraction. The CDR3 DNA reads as TGTGCCAGCCAGCCTAGCGGGAGAGATACGCAGTATTTT. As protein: CASQPSGRDTQYF.